The 3 T cell receptor beta chains below come from one sample, sequenced in a study of T cells after yellow fever vaccination. TCRdb reprocessed the 5' RACE reads via MiXCR and lists one record per CDR3 protein. Counted here are around 310,000 distinct CDR3 sequences, 4% occurring once; the ten biggest clones make up roughly a quarter. Sequencing was performed on PBMCs, taken 5 days after the yellow fever booster vaccination. Receptor source: a man aged 18-30 years who received the YFV17D yellow fever vaccine.

This sequence joins TRBV7-2 and TRBJ2-7; tentative D call: TRBD1 (5 bases). The CDR3 has 13 amino acids. V was cut by 8 bases and J by 6 bases, with 17 bases left in between. Germline CDR1 is SGHTA and CDR2 is FQGNSA. The CDR3 nucleotides read TGTGCCAGCTCAGGCAGGGTCGGTAGCGAGCAGTACGTC. Residues: CASSGRVGSEQYV.

The chain couples TRBV4-3 to TRBJ1-1; D not resolved. Trimming removed 0 bases from V and 1 base from J, with 9 bases in between. The CDR3 totals 15 residues. Germline assignment: CDR1 LGHNA and CDR2 YSLEER. CDR3 in DNA: TGCGCCAGCAGCCAAGATTCGGTCAAGAACACTGAAGCTTTCTTT. This translates into CASSQDSVKNTEAFF.

This sequence joins TRBV5-1 and TRBJ2-3; D uncertain. Germline CDR1 and CDR2: SGHRS and YFSETQ. V shed 2 bases and J shed 0 bases, with 13 bases lying between them. The CDR3 is 16 amino acids. The CDR3 region is CASSFRYQASTDTQYF. The DNA for the CDR3 is TGCGCCAGCAGCTTCAGGTATCAAGCTAGCACAGATACGCAGTATTTT.